The rows below give T cell receptor beta chains drawn from one sample of a study of blood T cell repertoires in COVID-19. Repertoires were generated with immunoSEQ multiplex PCR, while TCRdb's copy carries only in-frame clones and drops some. The data show tens of thousands of clones, about 80% seen once. Sequencing was performed on peripheral blood. These receptors came from a woman older than 75 with acute or convalescent COVID-19. Both conserved end residues are trimmed from each CDR3. Only some rows state a clone size, as once, few, many or a class for expanded clones.

v_gene	abundance	j_gene	CDR3aa
TRBV10-3	.	TRBJ2-3	AIRQGASTDTQY
TRBV20-1	.	TRBJ2-5	SAARETQY
TRBV7-9	.	TRBJ2-2	ASSSGQGQLF
TRBV3-1/TRBV3-2	.	TRBJ1-5	ASSQGTGNQPQH
TRBV7-2	.	TRBJ1-1	ASSYRPGSTEAF
TRBV19	.	TRBJ2-2	ASSRRQLNTGELF
TRBV28	.	TRBJ2-7	ASSLFSGTRSREQY
TRBV14	.	TRBJ1-2	ASSQTGTYGYT
TRBV21-1	once	TRBJ1-4	ASSKKAWDSNVF
TRBV5-1	.	TRBJ2-7	ASSLTSGYEQY
TRBV18	few	TRBJ2-7	ASSTTSGRAVYEQY
TRBV7-3	.	TRBJ2-3	ASSLAGGSTDTQY
TRBV7-2	.	TRBJ2-2	ASSLAGASGELF
TRBV6-2/TRBV6-3	.	TRBJ1-1	ASSYDGKNTEAF
TRBV6-5	.	TRBJ2-7	ASSYHGRWTYEQY
TRBV2	.	TRBJ2-3	ASSETSHRGQGNTDTQY
TRBV27	.	TRBJ1-6	ASSFLGSTGFNSPLH
TRBV9	.	TRBJ2-2	ASSGPSTSGGVGELF
TRBV6-2/TRBV6-3	.	TRBJ1-5	ASSYVRVGNQPQH